One and the same sample provided the 14 T cell receptor beta chains below, sequenced in a study of T cell clones after liver transplantation (dated by TCRdb to the late 2010s). The time point tag for this specimen amounts to: pre-transplant. Libraries were made using the immunoSEQ multiplex PCR assay. TCRdb took over this immuneACCESS table, retaining in-frame rearrangements with V and J assigned. Such tables are incomplete; in checked studies, under half of the missing clones stem from an unresolved V gene, and the remainder is unexplained. This sample holds 55,000 to 80,000 clones; about nine tenths were observed only once. The top ten clones comprise under 3.5% of the sample. The specimen comprised CD4+ T cells from blood, sampled before liver transplant. The receptors come from a human donor who received a liver transplant.

The chain combines TRBV19 with TRBJ2-3, with 12 bases that match TRBD2. This CDR3 is 16 amino acids long. With 3 bases clipped from V and 3 bases from J, the junction kept 4 bases outside the gene matches. Per the germline V gene, CDR1 is LNHDA and CDR2 is SQIVND (reference sequence). The CDR3 here is CASSIKTSGRTDTQYF. In DNA form, the CDR3 reads TGTGCCAGTAGTATCAAGACTAGCGGGAGAACAGATACGCAGTATTTT.

The chain joins TRBV7-3 to TRBJ2-1; TRBD2 agrees at 13 bases. The V segment lost 2 bases and the J segment 8 bases; nucleotides outside the gene matches: 3. The CDR3 has 15 amino acids. Germline V CDR1 and CDR2: SGHTA, FQGTGA. The CDR3: CASSLGLAGADEQFF. CDR3 nucleotides: TGTGCCAGCAGCTTAGGACTAGCGGGAGCAGATGAGCAGTTCTTC.

CDR3 loop: CAITGTSYNEQFF. The CDR3 DNA is TGTGCCATTACAGGGACTTCCTACAATGAGCAGTTCTTC. This chain links TRBV28 with TRBJ2-1; D assignment may be TRBD1 or TRBD2 (6 bases each). V was pared by 10 bases and J by 1 base, with 11 bases between. The CDR3 spans 13 residues. Germline V lookup: CDR1 MDHEN, CDR2 SYDVKM.

This clone has more than one count but fewer than ten. The V call is TRBV19, the J call TRBJ2-7; TRBD2 aligns across 9 bases. CDR1 and CDR2 from the germline V gene are LNHDA and SQIVND (reference sequence). V lost 5 bases and J lost 1; bases outside the gene matches: 6. The CDR3 totals 15 residues. CDR3 DNA: TGTGCCAGTAGTTCCATAGCGGGAGCATCCTACGAGCAGTACTTC. This gives the protein CASSSIAGASYEQYF.

The chain uses TRBV30 and TRBJ1-2; D remains unclear. Germline CDR1 and CDR2: GTSNPN and SVGIG (reference sequence). The V gene lost 6 bases and the J gene lost 2 bases, with 19 bases spanning the gap. This CDR3 is built from 15 residues. Here the CDR3 reads CACIIGGVSNYGYTF. CDR3 bases: TGTGCCTGCATAATTGGCGGGGTATCAAACTATGGCTACACCTTC.

This clone occurred once. This chain connects TRBV6-5 to TRBJ2-1; D remains ambiguous. The CDR3 spans 13 residues. V dropped 6 bases and J dropped 5 bases, with 11 bases sitting between them. The germline CDR1 and CDR2 sequences are MNHEY and SVGAGI. The CDR3 loop reads CASRSPWNNEQFF. The CDR3 DNA reads TGTGCCAGCAGATCCCCGTGGAACAATGAGCAGTTCTTC.

The chain carries TRBV7-8 and TRBJ2-7; D call uncertain. Per germline, CDR1 SGHVS and CDR2 FQNEAQ. The V end lost 1 base, the J end lost 1 base, and 14 bases lay between the germline ends. CDR3 length: 16 amino acids. The CDR3 region is CASSLGRRASSYEQYF. The DNA of the CDR3 is TGTGCCAGCAGCTTAGGGCGTAGGGCTTCTTCCTACGAGCAGTACTTC.

The chain uses TRBV19 and TRBJ1-2; the D gene is possibly TRBD1 (6 bases). The CDR3 loop spans 13 amino acids. V was clipped by 5 bases and J by 2 bases, with 9 bases between them. Germline V CDR1 and CDR2: LNHDA, SQIVND (reference sequence). The CDR3 here is CASSPGVNYGYTF. In nucleotides, the CDR3 is TGTGCCAGTAGTCCAGGGGTAAACTATGGCTACACCTTC.

This clone was seen only a few times. V is TRBV9 and J is TRBJ2-2, with 7 bases fitting TRBD2. J gave up 4 bases and V 4 bases, and 10 bases lay outside the gene matches. The CDR3 has 16 residues. The germline V gene has CDR1 SGDLS and CDR2 YYNGEE. As DNA, the CDR3 is TGTGCCAGCAGCCCCCGACTAGCCTCGAGCACCGGGGAGCTGTTTTTT. This translates into CASSPRLASSTGELFF. The variable domain in full, completed from reference TRBV9 and TRBJ2-2, reads DSGVTQTPKHLITATGQRVTLRCSPRSGDLSVYWYQQSLDQGLQFLIQYYNGEERAKGNILERFSAQQFPDLHSELNLSSLELGDSALYFCASSPRLASSTGELFFGEGSRLTVL.

The J gene is TRBJ1-1, the V gene TRBV19; 11 bases are shared with TRBD1. Trimming cost V 9 bases and J 7 bases; bases outside gene matches: 7. The CDR3 is made up of 13 amino acids. CDR1 and CDR2 (germline): LNHDA, SQIVND (reference sequence). The CDR3 DNA reads as TGTGCCAGCACGGACAGGGGGCGCGTTGAAGCTTTCTTT. Its translation is CASTDRGRVEAFF.

The chain employs TRBV7-3 and TRBJ2-3, with 11 bases aligning to TRBD1. V lost 5 bases and J lost 1; bases outside the gene matches: 5. Looked up from germline, CDR1 is SGHTA and CDR2 is FQGTGA. CDR3 length: 16 residues. The chain's CDR3 is CASSNRTGGGTDTQYF. As DNA, the CDR3 is TGTGCCAGCAGCAACCGGACAGGGGGCGGCACAGATACGCAGTATTTT.

The chain combines TRBV2 with TRBJ2-6; perhaps TRBD2 as D (6 bases). Looked up from germline, CDR1 is SNHLY and CDR2 is FYNNEI. The CDR3 consists of 15 residues. Trimming shortened V by 9 bases and J by 4 bases, and 16 bases separated the two germline ends. This chain's CDR3 is CASLMGGAGANVLTF. The CDR3 DNA follows: TGTGCCAGTCTTATGGGAGGAGCCGGGGCCAACGTCCTGACTTTC.

Turning to this clone: It is unclear where the CDR3 begins or ends on the DNA, so no DNA is shown, and the CDR3 is as TCRdb lists it. The CDR3 reads CSVGTGARGGFF. The J gene is TRBJ2-1, the V gene TRBV29-1; TRBD1, as called in the table, went unchecked against the DNA. Germline CDR1 reads SQVTM; CDR2 reads ANQGSEA. The CDR3 length equals 12 residues, ends included.

The chain is built from TRBV9 and TRBJ2-2; the D gene is possibly TRBD2 (6 bases). Trimming took 3 bases from V and 4 from J, leaving 13 bases between them. The CDR3 loop spans 15 amino acids. CDR1 and CDR2 (germline): SGDLS, YYNGEE. CDR3 amino acids: CASSETGLVTGELFF. CDR3 in DNA: TGTGCCAGCAGCGAAACGGGACTGGTCACCGGGGAGCTGTTTTTT.